The sequence of this TCR beta chain was determined in a study of shared clonotypes between healthy human individuals. Naive CD8 cells lacked CD45RO, underwent positive selection for CCR7 and left out terminally differentiated effector memory CD45RA+ cells. The germline V gene has CDR1 MDHEN and CDR2 SYDVKM. V lost 5 bases and J 6 bases, leaving 19 bases between the germline ends. The CDR3 runs 15 residues. Repertoires were generated with immunoSEQ multiplex PCR, while TCRdb's copy carries only in-frame clones and drops some. The data contain roughly 810,000 clones, 90% to 98% of them seen just once; the ten biggest clones take up roughly 0.23%.

This rearrangement joins TRBV28 to TRBJ1-1; unclear D gene. Material for sequencing was naive CD8+ T cells sorted from blood. This TCR was recovered from a man aged 30-40 years in good health. CDR3 bases: TGTGCCAGCAGTCCTATAACCGGTAGGGCCCCTGAAGCTTTCTTT. It encodes CASSPITGRAPEAFF.